The T cell receptor beta chain described here comes from a study of blood T cell repertoires in COVID-19. Original analysis: Reference gene primer amplification in the assay estimated nucleated cell counts. Method: immunoSEQ multiplex PCR; TCRdb's copy keeps in-frame clones and lacks some. The V and J calls and clone size were taken over from that table, and D and trimming were inferred from the DNA. Among roughly 120,000 clones listed, around 77% were seen once. Germline V gene sequence: CDR1 SGHVS, CDR2 FQNEAQ. This CDR3 region has 16 residues. Trimming took 4 bases from V and 0 from J, leaving 16 bases between them.

This sequence joins TRBV7-8 and TRBJ2-7; maybe TRBD1 (5 bases). Sequencing was performed on peripheral blood. This clonotype was sampled from a human donor in a cohort sampled during active COVID-19. The CDR3 reads CASSYERDSISYEQYF. In DNA form, the CDR3 reads TGTGCCAGCAGCTACGAGAGAGACAGTATCTCCTACGAGCAGTACTTC. Filled out from reference TRBV7-8 and TRBJ2-7, the complete variable domain reads GAGVSQSPRYKVAKRGQDVALRCDPISGHVSLFWYQQALGQGPEFLTYFQNEAQLDKSGLPSDRFFAERPEGSVSTLKIQRTQQEDSAVYLCASSYERDSISYEQYFGPGTRLTVT.